A selection of T cell receptor beta chains follows, all from one sample in a study of tissue T cells after allogeneic stem cell transplantation. This table comes from immunoSEQ multiplex PCR, and its TCRdb copy is limited to in-frame clones, with some not included. The sample shows about 43,000 clones, 80% to 95% of them seen only once. The sequencing here drew on blood, taken before transplantation. Every receptor here comes from a woman between 35 and 70 years old who later had graft-versus-host disease after an allogeneic stem cell transplant. CDR3s include the opening cysteine and the closing phenylalanine or tryptophan. Fields, in order: clone size, V gene, CDR3 length, CDR3 protein. Rows may omit the clone size; those that give it use once, few, many or a size class.

-,TRBV9,13,CASSLRLANEQFF
-,TRBV7-3,15,CASSLWAGVEDTQYF
-,TRBV5-3,14,CARRAGFCHNEQFF
-,TRBV9,15,CASSARTGSGNTIYF
few,TRBV6-5,12,CASSTGWEKLFF
-,TRBV6-2/TRBV6-3,13,CASSSAGGYGYTF
-,TRBV5-4,15,CASSPDGRGDQPQHF
-,TRBV7-9,14,CASSFGLAFHEQYF
-,TRBV6-2/TRBV6-3,14,CASSWGLGTGELFF
-,TRBV5-4,14,CASSPLGPNSPLHF
-,TRBV24-1,15,CATSDSRTRTDTQYF
-,TRBV24-1,15,CATSGSTGGDTEAFF
-,TRBV7-2,14,CASSTPPGGETQYF
medium-sized,TRBV28,15,CASSLWAGGRQPQHF
-,TRBV18,17,CASSPPGLAGAYNEQFF
-,TRBV5-4,12,CATRDRATEAFF
-,TRBV4-1,14,CASSQGQGLTEAFF
-,TRBV19,15,CASSEGTSVNSPLHF
-,TRBV25-1,16,CASSEEGPQGGQPQHF
-,TRBV6-2/TRBV6-3,17,CASSLKRLAADTDTQYF
-,TRBV29-1,10,CSVEGDGYTF
-,TRBV15,13,CATSTGMEETQYF
-,TRBV4-1,13,CASSQDLLDEQFF
-,TRBV30,12,CAWSREGNGYTF
-,TRBV7-3,13,CASSLRDDTEAFF
-,TRBV7-7,15,CASSPTGGRVETQYF
-,TRBV18,15,CASSGGRGRFYGYTF